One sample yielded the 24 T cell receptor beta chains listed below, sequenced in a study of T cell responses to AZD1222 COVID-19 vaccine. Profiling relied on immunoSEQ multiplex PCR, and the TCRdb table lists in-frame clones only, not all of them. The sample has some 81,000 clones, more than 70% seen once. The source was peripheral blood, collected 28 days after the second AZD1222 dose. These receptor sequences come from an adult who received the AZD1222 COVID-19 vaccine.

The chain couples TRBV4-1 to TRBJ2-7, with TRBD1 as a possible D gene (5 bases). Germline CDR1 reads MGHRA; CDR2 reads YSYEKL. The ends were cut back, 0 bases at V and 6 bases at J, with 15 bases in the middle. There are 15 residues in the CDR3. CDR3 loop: CASSQDLNLRGEQYF. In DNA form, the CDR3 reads TGCGCCAGCAGCCAAGATCTCAATCTTAGGGGCGAGCAGTACTTC.

CDR3 in amino acids: CASSLGGTGFNEQFF. CDR3 coding DNA: TGTGCCAGCAGCCTGGGGGGCACAGGGTTCAATGAGCAGTTCTTC. V is TRBV6-2 or TRBV6-3 and J is TRBJ2-1, with D perhaps assigned TRBD1 or TRBD2 (6 bases each). Germline V CDR1 and CDR2: MNHEY, SVGEGT. The CDR3 spans 15 residues. Trimming removed 6 bases at V and 6 bases at J, with 18 bases between.

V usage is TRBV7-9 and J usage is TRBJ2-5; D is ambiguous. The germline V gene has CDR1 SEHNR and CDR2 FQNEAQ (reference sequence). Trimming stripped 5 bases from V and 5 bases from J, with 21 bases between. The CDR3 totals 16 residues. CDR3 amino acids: CASSIGVQRSGETQYF. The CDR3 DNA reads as TGTGCCAGCAGCATCGGAGTCCAGAGGTCGGGCGAGACCCAGTACTTC.

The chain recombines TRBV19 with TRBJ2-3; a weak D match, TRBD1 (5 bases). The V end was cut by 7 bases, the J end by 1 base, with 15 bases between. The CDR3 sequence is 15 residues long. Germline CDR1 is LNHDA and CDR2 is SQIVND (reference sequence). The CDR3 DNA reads TGTGCCAGTAATGGGGCTCCGGGCGGCACAGATACGCAGTATTTT. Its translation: CASNGAPGGTDTQYF. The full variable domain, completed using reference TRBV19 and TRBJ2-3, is DGGITQSPKYLFRKEGQNVTLSCEQNLNHDAMYWYRQDPGQGLRLIYYSQIVNDFQKGDIAEGYSVSREKKESFPLTVTSAQKNPTAFYLCASNGAPGGTDTQYFGPGTRLTVL.

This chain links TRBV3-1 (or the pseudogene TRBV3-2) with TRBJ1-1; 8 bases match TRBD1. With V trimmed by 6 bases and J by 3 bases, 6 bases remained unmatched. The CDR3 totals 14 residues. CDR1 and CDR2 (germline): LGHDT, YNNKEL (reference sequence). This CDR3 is CASRDRGGYTEAFF. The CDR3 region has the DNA TGTGCCAGCAGAGACAGGGGCGGGTACACTGAAGCTTTCTTT.

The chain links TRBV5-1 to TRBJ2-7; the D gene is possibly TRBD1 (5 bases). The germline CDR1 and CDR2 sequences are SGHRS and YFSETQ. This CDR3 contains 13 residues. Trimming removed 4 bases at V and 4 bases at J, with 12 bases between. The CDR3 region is CASSLDTPYEQYF. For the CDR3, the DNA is TGCGCCAGCAGCCTGGACACCCCATACGAGCAGTACTTC.

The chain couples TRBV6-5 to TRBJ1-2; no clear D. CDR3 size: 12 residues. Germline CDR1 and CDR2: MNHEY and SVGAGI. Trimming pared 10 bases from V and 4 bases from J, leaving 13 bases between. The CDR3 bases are TGTGCCACGATGGCCTCCTCCTATGGCTACACCTTC. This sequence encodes CATMASSYGYTF.

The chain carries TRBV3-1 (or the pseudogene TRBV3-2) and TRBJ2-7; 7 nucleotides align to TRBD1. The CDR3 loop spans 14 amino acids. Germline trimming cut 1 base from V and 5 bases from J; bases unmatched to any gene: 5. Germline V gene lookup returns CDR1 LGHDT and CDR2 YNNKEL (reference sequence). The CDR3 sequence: CASSQAQGSDEQYF. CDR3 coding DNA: TGTGCCAGCAGCCAAGCACAGGGGAGCGACGAGCAGTACTTC.

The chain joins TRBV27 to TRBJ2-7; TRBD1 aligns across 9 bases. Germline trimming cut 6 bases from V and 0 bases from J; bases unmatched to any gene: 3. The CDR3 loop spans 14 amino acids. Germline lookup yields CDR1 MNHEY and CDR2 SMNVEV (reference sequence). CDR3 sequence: CASRGTGSSYEQYF. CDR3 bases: TGTGCCAGCAGGGGGACAGGGTCCTCCTACGAGCAGTACTTC.

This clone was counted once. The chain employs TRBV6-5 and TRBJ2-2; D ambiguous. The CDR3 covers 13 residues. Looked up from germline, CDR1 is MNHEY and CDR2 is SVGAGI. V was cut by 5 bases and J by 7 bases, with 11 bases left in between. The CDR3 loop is CASSNRPVGELFF. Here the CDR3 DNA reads TGTGCCAGCAGTAACCGCCCCGTCGGGGAGCTGTTTTTT.

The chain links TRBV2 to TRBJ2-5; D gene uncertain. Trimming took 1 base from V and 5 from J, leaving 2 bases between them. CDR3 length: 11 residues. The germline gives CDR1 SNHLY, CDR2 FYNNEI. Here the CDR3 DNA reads TGTGCCAGCAGTGAAGGGGAGACCCAGTACTTC. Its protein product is CASSEGETQYF.

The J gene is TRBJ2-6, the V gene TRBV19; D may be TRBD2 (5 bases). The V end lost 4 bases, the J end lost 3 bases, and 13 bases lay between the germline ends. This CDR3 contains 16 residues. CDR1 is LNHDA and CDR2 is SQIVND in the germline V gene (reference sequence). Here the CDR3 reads CASSSQEAGGANVLTF. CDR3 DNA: TGTGCCAGTAGTAGCCAGGAGGCAGGTGGGGCCAACGTCCTGACTTTC.

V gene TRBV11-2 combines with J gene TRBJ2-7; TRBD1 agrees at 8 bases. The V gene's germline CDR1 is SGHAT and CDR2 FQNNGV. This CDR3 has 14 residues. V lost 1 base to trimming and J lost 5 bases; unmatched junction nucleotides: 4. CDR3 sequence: CASSLGTGRDEQYF. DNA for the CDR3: TGTGCCAGCAGCTTAGGGACAGGGAGAGACGAGCAGTACTTC.

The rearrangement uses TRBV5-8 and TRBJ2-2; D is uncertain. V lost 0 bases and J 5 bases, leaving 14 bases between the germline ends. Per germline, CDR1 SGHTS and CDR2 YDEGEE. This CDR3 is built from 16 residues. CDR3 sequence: CASSLAVGIRTGELFF. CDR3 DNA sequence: TGTGCCAGCAGCTTGGCCGTCGGTATTCGGACCGGGGAGCTGTTTTTT. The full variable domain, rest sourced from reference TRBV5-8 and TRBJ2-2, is EAGVTQSPTHLIKTRGQQATLRCSPISGHTSVYWYQQALGLGLQFLLWYDEGEERNRGNFPPRFSGRQFPNYSSELNVNALELEDSALYLCASSLAVGIRTGELFFGEGSRLTVL.

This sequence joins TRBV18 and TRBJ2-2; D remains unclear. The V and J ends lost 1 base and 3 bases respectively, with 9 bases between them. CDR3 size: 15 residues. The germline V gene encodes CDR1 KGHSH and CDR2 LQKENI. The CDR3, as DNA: TGTGCCAGCTCACCACTAGGTCCGGACACCGGGGAGCTGTTTTTT. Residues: CASSPLGPDTGELFF.

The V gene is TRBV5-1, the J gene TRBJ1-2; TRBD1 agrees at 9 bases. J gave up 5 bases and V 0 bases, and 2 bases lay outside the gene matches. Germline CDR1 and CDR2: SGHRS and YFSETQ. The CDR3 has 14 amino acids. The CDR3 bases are TGCGCCAGCAGCTTGGGAGGGACAGGGTATGGCTACACCTTC. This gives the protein CASSLGGTGYGYTF.

The CDR3 is CASTGGGSYTF. Here the CDR3 DNA reads TGTGCCAGCACCGGGGGGGGCTCCTACACCTTC. The chain joins TRBV27 to TRBJ1-2; tentative D call: TRBD1 (6 bases). V was cut by 7 bases and J by 10 bases, with 13 bases left in between. The length of the CDR3 is 11 residues. Looked up from germline, CDR1 is MNHEY and CDR2 is SMNVEV (reference sequence).

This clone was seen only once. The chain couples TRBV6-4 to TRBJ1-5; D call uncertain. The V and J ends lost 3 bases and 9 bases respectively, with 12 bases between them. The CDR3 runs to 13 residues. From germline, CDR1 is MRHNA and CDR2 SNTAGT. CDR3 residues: CASSETRSTPQHF. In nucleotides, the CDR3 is TGTGCCAGCAGTGAAACTCGATCCACGCCCCAGCATTTT.

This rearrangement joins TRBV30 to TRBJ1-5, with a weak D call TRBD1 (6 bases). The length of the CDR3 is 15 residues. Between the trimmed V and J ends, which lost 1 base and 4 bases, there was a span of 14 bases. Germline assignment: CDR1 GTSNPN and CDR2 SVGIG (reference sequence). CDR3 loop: CAWSGGQVGNQPQHF. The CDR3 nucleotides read TGTGCCTGGAGTGGGGGGCAGGTAGGGAATCAGCCCCAGCATTTT.

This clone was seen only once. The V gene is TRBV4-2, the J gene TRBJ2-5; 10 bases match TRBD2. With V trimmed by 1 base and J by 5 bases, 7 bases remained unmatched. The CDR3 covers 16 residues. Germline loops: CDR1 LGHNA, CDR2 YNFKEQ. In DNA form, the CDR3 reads TGTGCCAGCAGCCAAGTGGGAGATAGCGGGAGGGAGACCCAGTACTTC. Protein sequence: CASSQVGDSGRETQYF.

For the CDR3, the DNA is TGTGCCAGCAGCCCCTTTGGTGGGGCTACGAACACCGGGGAGCTGTTTTTT. It translates to CASSPFGGATNTGELFF. The chain joins TRBV4-2 to TRBJ2-2; D might be TRBD1 (5 bases). Germline V gene sequence: CDR1 LGHNA, CDR2 YNFKEQ. Trimming cost V 4 bases and J 0 bases, with 15 bases left between them. There are 17 residues in the CDR3.

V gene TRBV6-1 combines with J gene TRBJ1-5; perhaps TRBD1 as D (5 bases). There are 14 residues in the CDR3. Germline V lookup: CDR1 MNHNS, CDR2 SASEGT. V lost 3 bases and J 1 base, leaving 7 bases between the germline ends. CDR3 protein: CASSEGPSNQPQHF. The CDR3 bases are TGTGCCAGCAGTGAGGGACCCAGCAATCAGCCCCAGCATTTT.

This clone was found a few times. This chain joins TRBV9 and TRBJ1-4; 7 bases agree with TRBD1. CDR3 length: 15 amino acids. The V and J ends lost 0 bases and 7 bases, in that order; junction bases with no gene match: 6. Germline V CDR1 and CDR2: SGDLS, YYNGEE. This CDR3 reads CASSVGNRGGEKLFF. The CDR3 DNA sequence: TGTGCCAGCAGCGTAGGAAACAGGGGAGGTGAAAAACTGTTTTTT.

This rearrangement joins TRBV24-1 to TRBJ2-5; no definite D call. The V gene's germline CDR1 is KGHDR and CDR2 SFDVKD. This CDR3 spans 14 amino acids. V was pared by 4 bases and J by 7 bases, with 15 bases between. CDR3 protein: CATSDPSKDGTQYF. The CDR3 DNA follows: TGTGCCACCAGTGACCCTTCCAAGGACGGGACCCAGTACTTC.